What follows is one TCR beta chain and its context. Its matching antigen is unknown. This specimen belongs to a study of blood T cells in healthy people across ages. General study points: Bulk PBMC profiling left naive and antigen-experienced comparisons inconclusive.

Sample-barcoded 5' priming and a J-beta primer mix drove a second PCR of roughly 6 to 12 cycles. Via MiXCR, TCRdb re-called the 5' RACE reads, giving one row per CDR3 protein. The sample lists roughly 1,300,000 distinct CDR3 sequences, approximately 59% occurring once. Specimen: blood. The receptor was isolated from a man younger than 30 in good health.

DNA of the CDR3: TGTGCCAGCAGCTCAGGATGGGACAGAGGACAAGAGACCCAGTACTTC. It yields the protein CASSSGWDRGQETQYF. J is TRBJ2-5 and V is TRBV7-6; the match to TRBD1 covers 7 bases. V was pared by 4 bases and J by 2 bases, with 10 bases of the junction left unmatched. Germline assignment: CDR1 SGHVS and CDR2 FNYEAQ. This CDR3 region has 16 residues. Using reference TRBV7-6 and TRBJ2-5 for the parts outside the CDR3, the full variable domain is GAGVSQSPRYKVTKRGQDVALRCDPISGHVSLYWYRQALGQGPEFLTYFNYEAQQDKSGLPNDRFSAERPEGSISTLTIQRTEQRDSAMYRCASSSGWDRGQETQYFGPGTRLLVL.